This TCR beta chain was identified in a study of CD8 T cells in Susac syndrome. The overall study: When their blood was taken, the Susac syndrome patients had either not yet had any therapy, were taking corticosteroids, or were taking intravenous immunoglobulin alone.

Of note for this clonotype: Its antigen remains unknown.

The V and J ends lost 3 bases and 0 bases, in that order; junction bases with no gene match: 4. The germline V gene encodes CDR1 SGDLS and CDR2 YYNGEE. The CDR3 consists of 15 residues. RNA was extracted with the RNeasy kit, and a quantity of roughly 0.5 to 1 ug was reverse transcribed using random hexamers. Amplification of TCR beta CDR3 by immunoSEQ multiplex PCR spanned 54 Vbeta and 13 Jbeta. Via MiXCR, TCRdb re-called the immunoSEQ multiplex PCR reads, giving one row per CDR3 protein. The table lists 80,000 or so distinct CDR3 sequences, about 92% of them singletons. The TEMRA cells underwent FACS enrichment, while the CD8+ and CD4+ T cells underwent negative isolation. Study observations and caveats: CD4+ T cell repertoires in Susac syndrome exhibited no evidence of clonal expansion.

The V call is TRBV9, the J call TRBJ2-5; 8 nucleotides align to TRBD1. The TCR sequence derives from a human donor with Susac syndrome. Sequenced input: CD4+ T cells from PBMCs. The CDR3 reads CASSDRTGYQETQYF. The CDR3 DNA is TGTGCCAGCAGCGACCGGACAGGGTACCAAGAGACCCAGTACTTC.